The next 15 T cell receptor beta chains were all read from a single sample in a study of CD8+ T cells in alopecia areata. Extracted from the samples, RNA was reverse transcribed into cDNA to serve as the sequencing template. The table came from immunoSEQ multiplex PCR; TCRdb's copy has only in-frame clones and leaves some out. This sample yields roughly 60,000 clones, of which roughly 40% are seen a single time; about 51% belongs to the top ten. The sequencing input was NKG2D-low CD8+ T cells sorted from blood. The receptors were sampled from a human donor with alopecia areata.

The V gene is TRBV27, the J gene TRBJ2-3; possible D gene TRBD2, 5 bases. The CDR3 is made up of 14 amino acids. Trimming removed 8 bases at V and 3 bases at J, with 15 bases between. Germline values: CDR1 MNHEY, CDR2 SMNVEV (reference sequence). In nucleotides, the CDR3 is TGTGCCAGCCGTAGGCGGGTACCAACAGATACGCAGTATTTT. It translates to CASRRRVPTDTQYF.

This chain joins TRBV5-6 and TRBJ2-1; D not resolved. Germline loops: CDR1 SGHDT, CDR2 YYEEEE. With 4 bases removed from V and 9 bases from J, the gap between germline ends came to 8 bases. This CDR3 is built from 11 residues. CDR3 loop: CASSAAGEQFF. CDR3 coding DNA: TGTGCCAGCAGCGCGGCCGGTGAGCAGTTCTTC.

The V and J genes are TRBV27 and TRBJ2-7; possible D gene TRBD1, 6 bases. Looked up from germline, CDR1 is MNHEY and CDR2 is SMNVEV (reference sequence). This CDR3 contains 13 residues. V shed 6 bases and J shed 6 bases, with 15 bases lying between them. CDR3 in DNA: TGTGCCAGCAGCACCACAGGGTTCGGCGAGCAGTACTTC. It yields the protein CASSTTGFGEQYF.

V usage is TRBV7-9 and J usage is TRBJ2-1; 7 positions agree with TRBD1. The germline V gene encodes CDR1 SEHNR and CDR2 FQNEAQ (reference sequence). The CDR3 is 15 amino acids. Losses at the gene ends were 3 bases for V and 3 bases for J; bases not matched to a gene: 5. CDR3 residues: CASSFPGTDYNEQFF. The CDR3 DNA is TGTGCCAGCAGCTTCCCGGGGACAGACTACAATGAGCAGTTCTTC.

The chain carries TRBV29-1 and TRBJ2-5; D might be TRBD1 or TRBD2, each matching 7 bases. V lost 4 bases to trimming and J lost 5 bases, with 20 bases between them. CDR3 length equals 15 residues. Per the germline V gene, CDR1 is SQVTM and CDR2 is ANQGSEA. CDR3 region: CSVAEAGGGIETQYF. The DNA of the CDR3 is TGCAGCGTTGCTGAAGCAGGGGGGGGTATTGAGACCCAGTACTTC.

The V gene is TRBV27, the J gene TRBJ1-1; D perhaps matches TRBD1 (6 bases). The CDR3 spans 15 residues. CDR1 is MNHEY, CDR2 SMNVEV, per germline (reference sequence). V lost 4 bases, J lost 0 bases, and 12 bases lay in between. The DNA of the CDR3 is TGTGCCAGCAGTTCCTGGACAGACATGAACACTGAAGCTTTCTTT. As protein: CASSSWTDMNTEAFF.

This clone was picked up a small number of times. The chain uses TRBV2 and TRBJ1-1; D is undetermined. Germline CDR1 is SNHLY and CDR2 is FYNNEI. V was pared by 1 base and J by 8 bases, with 2 bases between. This CDR3 is 10 amino acids long. The DNA of the CDR3 is TGTGCCAGCAGTGAAGGCGAAGCTTTCTTT. It yields the protein CASSEGEAFF. The full variable domain, completed using reference TRBV2 and TRBJ1-1, is EPEVTQTPSHQVTQMGQEVILRCVPISNHLYFYWYRQILGQKVEFLVSFYNNEISEKSEIFDDQFSVERPDGSNFTLKIRSTKLEDSAMYFCASSEGEAFFGQGTRLTVV.

The V call is TRBV29-1, the J call TRBJ2-7, with 7 bases identical to TRBD1. Germline CDR1 reads SQVTM; CDR2 reads ANQGSEA. The CDR3 loop spans 12 amino acids. The V and J ends lost 2 bases and 4 bases, in that order; junction bases with no gene match: 2. CDR3 in amino acids: CSVERDSYEQYF. In nucleotides, the CDR3 is TGCAGCGTTGAACGGGACAGTTACGAGCAGTACTTC.

This clone has more than one count but fewer than ten. The rearrangement uses TRBV29-1 and TRBJ2-2, with 7 nucleotides matching TRBD1. Germline assignment: CDR1 SQVTM and CDR2 ANQGSEA. The CDR3 runs 14 residues. J lost 3 bases, V lost 3 bases, and 4 bases had no gene match. The CDR3 DNA reads TGCAGCGTTGATGCAGGGGGATACACCGGGGAGCTGTTTTTT. Its translation is CSVDAGGYTGELFF.

This clone was counted a few times. This chain connects TRBV5-1 to TRBJ2-7; D is uncertain. CDR1 is SGHRS and CDR2 is YFSETQ in the germline V gene. The CDR3 totals 13 residues. Trimming stripped 0 bases from V and 4 bases from J, with 8 bases between. CDR3 nucleotides: TGCGCCAGCAGCTTGGGCAGTAATTACGAGCAGTACTTC. It specifies CASSLGSNYEQYF.

This rearrangement joins TRBV4-1 to TRBJ2-3; TRBD1 is a possible D gene (5 bases). From germline, CDR1 is MGHRA and CDR2 YSYEKL. The V end was cut by 4 bases, the J end by 0 bases, with 14 bases between. CDR3 length: 16 residues. The CDR3 sequence is CASSLRQPASTDTQYF. The CDR3 DNA is TGCGCCAGCAGCCTGAGACAGCCGGCCAGCACAGATACGCAGTATTTT.

The V call is TRBV7-9, the J call TRBJ2-5; 7 bases are shared with TRBD1. J lost 0 bases, V lost 5 bases, and 3 bases had no gene match. This CDR3 has 14 amino acids. The germline V gene has CDR1 SEHNR and CDR2 FQNEAQ (reference sequence). CDR3 region: CASSLGTDQETQYF. The CDR3 nucleotides read TGTGCCAGCAGCCTCGGGACAGACCAAGAGACCCAGTACTTC.

The chain carries TRBV7-9 and TRBJ2-7; 10 bases match TRBD1. The CDR3 extends over 15 amino acids. Germline trimming cut 4 bases from V and 1 base from J; bases unmatched to any gene: 4. Germline CDR1 SEHNR, CDR2 FQNEAQ (reference sequence). The CDR3 protein is CASSSSDRGSYEQYF. DNA for the CDR3: TGTGCCAGCAGCTCCTCGGACAGGGGGTCCTACGAGCAGTACTTC.

The V call is TRBV28, the J call TRBJ1-1, with D uncertain. The germline gives CDR1 MDHEN, CDR2 SYDVKM. Trimming cost V 1 base and J 1 base, with 4 bases left between them. The CDR3 has 13 residues. The CDR3 sequence is CASSLSENTEAFF. In DNA form, the CDR3 reads TGTGCCAGCAGTTTATCAGAGAACACTGAAGCTTTCTTT.

The chain combines TRBV27 with TRBJ2-7, with 11 bases matching TRBD1. Germline CDR1 MNHEY, CDR2 SMNVEV (reference sequence). This CDR3 comprises 13 residues. Trimming removed 4 bases from V and 5 bases from J; junction bases left unmatched: 1. The CDR3 nucleotides are TGTGCCAGCAGTTGGACAGGGGGCAACGAGCAGTACTTC. Translation gives CASSWTGGNEQYF.